These 25 T cell receptor beta chains originate from one sample sequenced in a study of T cells after yellow fever vaccination. Each CDR3 protein gets one entry after TCRdb re-called the 5' RACE reads with MiXCR. The data hold 300,000 to 400,000 distinct CDR3 sequences, with approximately 9% observed a single time. Sequenced here: PBMCs, sampled on the day of the first yellow fever vaccination. These receptors were collected from a young man who received the YFV17D yellow fever vaccine.

At least ten counts were recorded for this clonotype. The chain combines TRBV7-3 with TRBJ1-2; D is unresolved. This CDR3 contains 13 residues. Trimming took off 1 base at V and 3 bases at J, with 6 bases between the two ends. Germline CDR1 is SGHTA and CDR2 is FQGTGA. CDR3 in amino acids: CASSLRGDYGYTF. For the CDR3, the DNA is TGTGCCAGCAGCTTAAGGGGTGACTATGGCTACACCTTC. Drawing the rest from reference TRBV7-3 and TRBJ1-2, the complete variable domain is GAGVSQTPSNKVTEKGKYVELRCDPISGHTALYWYRQSLGQGPEFLIYFQGTGAADDSGLPNDRFFAVRPEGSVSTLKIQRTERGDSAVYLCASSLRGDYGYTFGSGTRLTVV.

This clonotype was counted a few times. The chain joins TRBV28 to TRBJ2-5, with 7 bases that match TRBD1. Trimming removed 1 base from V and 3 bases from J; junction bases left unmatched: 26. The germline CDR1 and CDR2 sequences are MDHEN and SYDVKM. The CDR3 runs to 22 residues. CDR3 nucleotides: TGTGCCAGCAGTTTATCTCGGGTTCGGGGCGCTTCATGGACAGGAGATAAAGAGACCCAGTACTTC. It yields the protein CASSLSRVRGASWTGDKETQYF.

In its sample, this clonotype was seen a few times. CDR3 loop: CSVEEQGSSSYEQYF. Written as DNA, the CDR3 is TGCAGCGTTGAGGAACAGGGGAGTAGCTCCTACGAGCAGTACTTC. The V gene is TRBV29-1, the J gene TRBJ2-7; TRBD1 matches at 7 bases. CDR1 is SQVTM, CDR2 ANQGSEA, per germline. This CDR3 contains 15 residues. J gave up 0 bases and V 3 bases, and 8 bases lay outside the gene matches.

This clonotype came up many times. V and J are TRBV5-1 and TRBJ1-6; a weak D match, TRBD1 (6 bases). Between the trimmed V and J ends, which lost 1 base and 8 bases, there was a span of 13 bases. CDR1 is SGHRS and CDR2 is YFSETQ in the germline V gene. There are 15 residues in the CDR3. The CDR3 DNA reads as TGCGCCAGCAGCTTGACGGGGGCAGGGTATTCACCCCTCCACTTT. This encodes CASSLTGAGYSPLHF.

This clonotype occurred many times. The CDR3 DNA sequence: TGTGCCACCGGGCGACAGGGTCAGCCCCAGCATTTT. Protein: CATGRQGQPQHF. The rearrangement links TRBV15 to TRBJ1-5; TRBD1 matches 7 bases. V was pared by 8 bases and J by 6 bases, with 4 bases of the junction left unmatched. The length of the CDR3 is 12 residues. Germline values: CDR1 LNHNV, CDR2 YYDKDF (reference sequence).

This clonotype was counted between two and nine times. The chain links TRBV27 to TRBJ1-1; D perhaps matches TRBD1 (5 bases). Trimming removed 4 bases from V and 7 bases from J, with 19 bases in between. The CDR3 is 15 residues long. Germline V gene data show CDR1 as MNHEY and CDR2 as SMNVEV (reference sequence). The CDR3 nucleotides read TGTGCCAGCAGTTGGGTTTTCGGGACCGCCCATGAAGCTTTCTTT. Amino acids: CASSWVFGTAHEAFF.

CDR3 in DNA: TGTGCCTGGAGTGCAAACAGGGGAAGGTCTTATCTCTACGAGCAGTACTTC. It is translated as CAWSANRGRSYLYEQYF. The V and J genes are TRBV30 and TRBJ2-7; 7 bases match TRBD1. Germline V gives CDR1 GTSNPN, CDR2 SVGIG (reference sequence). V shed 1 base, J shed 3 bases, and the junction held 15 bases outside the gene matches. The CDR3 contains 17 residues.

The table lists this clonotype with a few counts. This chain uses TRBV18 with TRBJ2-3; no clear D gene. In germline, CDR1 is KGHSH, CDR2 LQKENI. The V and J ends lost 5 bases and 1 base respectively, with 10 bases between them. This CDR3 is 14 amino acids long. The CDR3 spells CASSSFYGTDTQYF. CDR3 nucleotides: TGTGCCAGCTCATCTTTTTACGGCACAGATACGCAGTATTTT.

V usage is TRBV6-5 and J usage is TRBJ2-3, with TRBD2 identical over 10 bases. The germline V gene encodes CDR1 MNHEY and CDR2 SVGAGI. With V trimmed by 0 bases and J by 5 bases, 8 bases remained unmatched. The length of the CDR3 is 17 residues. The CDR3: CASSYSTSGVPGDTQYF. CDR3 coding DNA: TGTGCCAGCAGTTACTCAACTAGCGGGGTGCCCGGAGATACGCAGTATTTT.

V gene TRBV25-1 combines with J gene TRBJ1-6, with D unclear. Trimming cost V 6 bases and J 3 bases, with 9 bases left between them. CDR1 MGHDK and CDR2 SYGVNS come from the germline V gene. The length of the CDR3 is 14 residues. DNA for the CDR3: TGTGCCAGCAGCGCTTGGGACTATAATTCACCCCTCCACTTT. Its protein product is CASSAWDYNSPLHF.

This clonotype has more than one count but fewer than ten. This chain connects TRBV20-1 to TRBJ2-5, with a weak D call TRBD1 (6 bases). CDR1 is DFQATT and CDR2 is SNEGSKA in the germline V gene (reference sequence). Trimming removed 4 bases at V and 5 bases at J, with 17 bases between. This CDR3 comprises 14 residues. CDR3 nucleotide sequence: TGCAGTGCTACCAACAGGGTCACTCGGGAGACCCAGTACTTC. This translates into CSATNRVTRETQYF.

This clonotype turned up a few times. The CDR3, as DNA: TGTGCCAGCAGTTACATGGTTAGGCGGTTCTTC. It specifies CASSYMVRRFF. The chain employs TRBV6-2 or TRBV6-3 and TRBJ2-1; D ambiguous. Germline V gene sequence: CDR1 MNHEY, CDR2 SVGEGT. Trimming stripped 2 bases from V and 15 bases from J, with 11 bases between. This CDR3 spans 11 amino acids.

This clonotype came up many times. J is TRBJ2-2 and V is TRBV12-3 or TRBV12-4; 8 nucleotides agree with TRBD2. The J segment lost 4 bases and the V segment lost 3 bases, leaving 7 bases of the junction unmatched. This CDR3 is 16 amino acids long. CDR3 in amino acids: CASSFLAGGVTGELFF. CDR3 coding DNA: TGTGCCAGCAGTTTCTTGGCGGGGGGCGTCACCGGGGAGCTGTTTTTT.

In this sample, this clonotype turned up many times. The V gene is TRBV19, the J gene TRBJ1-1; 7 bases match TRBD1. The length of the CDR3 is 16 residues. Losses at the gene ends were 7 bases for V and 0 bases for J; bases not matched to a gene: 11. In germline, CDR1 is LNHDA, CDR2 SQIVND (reference sequence). DNA for the CDR3: TGTGCCAGTACCGACGGGACAGACCGAATGAACACTGAAGCTTTCTTT. It codes for CASTDGTDRMNTEAFF.

This clonotype was counted only a few times. J is TRBJ1-4 and V is TRBV7-9; possible D gene TRBD1, 5 bases. Germline assignment: CDR1 SEHNR and CDR2 FQNEAQ (reference sequence). The CDR3 is 13 residues long. V was trimmed by 5 bases and J by 7 bases, leaving 11 bases between them. The CDR3, as DNA: TGTGCCAGCAGCACAGGAAGGGGTGAAAAACTGTTTTTT. Its translation is CASSTGRGEKLFF.

This clonotype came up many times. The chain has TRBV30 and TRBJ2-3; 7 bases are shared with TRBD1. The junction had 8 bases not matched to a gene; V was cut back by 7 bases and J by 4 bases. The CDR3 is made up of 13 amino acids. CDR1 and CDR2 (germline): GTSNPN, SVGIG (reference sequence). CDR3 coding DNA: TGTGCCTCGGACAGGACGATGGCAGATACGCAGTATTTT. This gives the protein CASDRTMADTQYF.

This clonotype was seen ten or more times. V is TRBV12-3 or TRBV12-4 and J is TRBJ2-5; D unresolved. The CDR3 runs 14 residues. The ends were cut back, 3 bases at V and 3 bases at J, with 11 bases in the middle. CDR3 coding DNA: TGTGCCAGCAGTTTCCGGACCACTGAAGAGACCCAGTACTTC. Translation: CASSFRTTEETQYF.

The chain links TRBV12-3 or TRBV12-4 to TRBJ2-5, with D perhaps given as TRBD1 or TRBD2 (5 bases each). V shed 4 bases and J shed 2 bases, with 14 bases lying between them. This CDR3 has 15 amino acids. CDR3 loop: CASSSRDGQQETQYF. For the CDR3, the DNA is TGTGCCAGCAGTTCCCGGGACGGCCAGCAAGAGACCCAGTACTTC.

The gene calls are TRBV27 and TRBJ2-7; 9 bases line up with TRBD1. V shed 5 bases, J shed 0 bases, and the junction held 8 bases outside the gene matches. Germline CDR1 is MNHEY and CDR2 is SMNVEV (reference sequence). The CDR3 consists of 16 residues. For the CDR3, the DNA is TGTGCCAGCAGTCCTCTCAAGGGACAGGGCTCCTACGAGCAGTACTTC. This translates into CASSPLKGQGSYEQYF.

The rearrangement links TRBV13 to TRBJ1-6; D perhaps matches TRBD1 (5 bases). This CDR3 has 16 residues. V lost 5 bases and J 3 bases, leaving 14 bases between the germline ends. CDR1 and CDR2 from the germline V gene are PRHDT and FYEKMQ (reference sequence). The CDR3 DNA reads as TGTGCCAGCAGCACATCGCTGGGGGACTATAATTCACCCCTCCACTTT. As protein: CASSTSLGDYNSPLHF.

This clonotype appeared many times. The chain couples TRBV24-1 to TRBJ2-3; possible D gene TRBD2, 5 bases. Trimming removed 2 bases at V and 2 bases at J, with 13 bases between. The germline CDR1 and CDR2 sequences are KGHDR and SFDVKD. The CDR3 has 16 residues. The chain's CDR3 is CATSDSGSGYTDTQYF. DNA of the CDR3: TGTGCCACCAGTGATTCGGGGAGCGGATACACAGATACGCAGTATTTT.

The V gene is TRBV5-1, the J gene TRBJ1-1, with a possible D match to TRBD1 (6 bases). The CDR3 consists of 13 residues. V lost 5 bases and J 2 bases, leaving 10 bases between the germline ends. Germline CDR1 is SGHRS and CDR2 is YFSETQ. CDR3 amino acids: CASRNRENTEAFF. The CDR3 DNA is TGCGCCAGCAGAAACAGGGAAAACACTGAAGCTTTCTTT.

The chain uses TRBV20-1 and TRBJ2-5; 11 nucleotides line up with TRBD2. This CDR3 spans 15 amino acids. The ends lost 5 bases at V and 5 bases at J; junction bases unmatched: 10. Germline V CDR1 and CDR2: DFQATT, SNEGSKA (reference sequence). CDR3 protein: CSAGPSGGPQETQYF. DNA for the CDR3: TGCAGTGCTGGGCCTAGCGGGGGGCCCCAGGAGACCCAGTACTTC.

This clonotype appeared once. The chain employs TRBV9 and TRBJ2-3; maybe TRBD2 (6 bases). V was trimmed by 0 bases and J by 8 bases, leaving 7 bases between them. The CDR3 is 12 amino acids. Looked up from germline, CDR1 is SGDLS and CDR2 is YYNGEE. Here the CDR3 DNA reads TGTGCCAGCAGCGTAGTGGAGGGTACGCAGTATTTT. Amino acids: CASSVVEGTQYF.

The sample holds many counts of this clonotype. The chain recombines TRBV6-2 or TRBV6-3 with TRBJ2-1; D possibly uses TRBD1 or TRBD2 (5 bases each). The germline CDR1 and CDR2 sequences are MNHEY and SVGEGT. V lost 4 bases to trimming and J lost 6 bases, with 19 bases between them. This CDR3 region has 16 residues. The CDR3 nucleotides read TGTGCCAGCAGTTCCCGGGACGCTAAGGGGTTCAATGAGCAGTTCTTC. Its protein is CASSSRDAKGFNEQFF.